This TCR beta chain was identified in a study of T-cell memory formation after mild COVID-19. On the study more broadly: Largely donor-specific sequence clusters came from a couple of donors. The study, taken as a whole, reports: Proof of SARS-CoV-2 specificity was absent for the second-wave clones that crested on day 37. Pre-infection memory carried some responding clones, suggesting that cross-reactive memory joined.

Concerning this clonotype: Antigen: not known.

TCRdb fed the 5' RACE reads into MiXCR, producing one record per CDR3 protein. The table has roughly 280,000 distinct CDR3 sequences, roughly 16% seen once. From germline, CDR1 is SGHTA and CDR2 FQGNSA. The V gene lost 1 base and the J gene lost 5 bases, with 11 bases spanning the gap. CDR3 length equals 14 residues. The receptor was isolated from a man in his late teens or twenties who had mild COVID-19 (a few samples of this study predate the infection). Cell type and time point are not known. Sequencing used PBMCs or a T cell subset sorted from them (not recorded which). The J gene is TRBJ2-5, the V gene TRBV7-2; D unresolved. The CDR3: CASSLGPPVETQYF. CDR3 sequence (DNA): TGTGCCAGCAGCTTAGGTCCTCCCGTGGAGACCCAGTACTTC.